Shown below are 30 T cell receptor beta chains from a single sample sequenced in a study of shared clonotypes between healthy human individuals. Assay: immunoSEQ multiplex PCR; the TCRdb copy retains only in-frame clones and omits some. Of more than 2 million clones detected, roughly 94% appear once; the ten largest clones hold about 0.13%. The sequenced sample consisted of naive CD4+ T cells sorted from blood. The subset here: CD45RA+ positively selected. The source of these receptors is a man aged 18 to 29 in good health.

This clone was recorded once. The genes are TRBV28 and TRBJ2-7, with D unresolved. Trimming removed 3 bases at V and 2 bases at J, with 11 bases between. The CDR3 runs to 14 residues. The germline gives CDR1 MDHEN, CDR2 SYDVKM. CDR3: CASSFGPPPYEQYF. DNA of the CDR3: TGTGCCAGCAGTTTTGGTCCACCCCCCTACGAGCAGTACTTC.

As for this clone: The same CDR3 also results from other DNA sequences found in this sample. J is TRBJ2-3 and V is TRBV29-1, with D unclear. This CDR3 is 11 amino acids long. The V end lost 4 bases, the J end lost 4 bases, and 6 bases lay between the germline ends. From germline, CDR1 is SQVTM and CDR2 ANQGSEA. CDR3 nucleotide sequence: TGCAGCGTTGGTTTGGCAGATACGCAGTATTTT. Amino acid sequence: CSVGLADTQYF.

The DNA for the CDR3 is TGTGCCAGCAGCAGCGGACCGGGGGAAAAACTGTTTTTT. Its translation: CASSSGPGEKLFF. V and J are TRBV7-9 and TRBJ1-4; no clear D. Trimming pared 5 bases from V and 8 bases from J, leaving 12 bases between. Germline CDR1 reads SEHNR; CDR2 reads FQNEAQ (reference sequence). The CDR3 runs to 13 residues.

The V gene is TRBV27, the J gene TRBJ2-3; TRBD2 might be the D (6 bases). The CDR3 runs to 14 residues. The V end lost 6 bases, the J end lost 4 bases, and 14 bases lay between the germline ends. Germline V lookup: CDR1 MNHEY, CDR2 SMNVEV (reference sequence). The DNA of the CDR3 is TGTGCCAGCAGGGACTACTCAGGCGCAGATACGCAGTATTTT. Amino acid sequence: CASRDYSGADTQYF.

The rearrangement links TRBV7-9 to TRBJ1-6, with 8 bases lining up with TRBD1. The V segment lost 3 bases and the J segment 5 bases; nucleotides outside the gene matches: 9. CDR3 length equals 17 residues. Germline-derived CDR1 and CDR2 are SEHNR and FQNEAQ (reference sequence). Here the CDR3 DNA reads TGTGCCAGCAGCTTCGGACACGGACAGGGAAATAATTCACCCCTCCACTTT. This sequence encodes CASSFGHGQGNNSPLHF. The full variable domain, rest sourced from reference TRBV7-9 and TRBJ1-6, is DTGVSQNPRHKITKRGQNVTFRCDPISEHNRLYWYRQTLGQGPEFLTYFQNEAQLEKSRLLSDRFSAERPKGSFSTLEIQRTEQGDSAMYLCASSFGHGQGNNSPLHFGNGTRLTVT.

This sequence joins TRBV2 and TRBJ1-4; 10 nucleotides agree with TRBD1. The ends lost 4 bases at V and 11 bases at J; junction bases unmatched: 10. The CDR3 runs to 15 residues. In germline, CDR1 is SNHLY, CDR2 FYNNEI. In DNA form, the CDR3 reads TGTGCCAGCAGTGGCGGACCGGGACAGGGGCGGAAACTGTTTTTT. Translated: CASSGGPGQGRKLFF.

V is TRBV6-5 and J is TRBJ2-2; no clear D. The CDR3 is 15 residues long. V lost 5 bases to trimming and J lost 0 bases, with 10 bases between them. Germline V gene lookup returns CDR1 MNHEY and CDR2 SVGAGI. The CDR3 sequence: CASSPLGTNTGELFF. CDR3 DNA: TGTGCCAGCAGTCCTCTTGGGACGAACACCGGGGAGCTGTTTTTT.

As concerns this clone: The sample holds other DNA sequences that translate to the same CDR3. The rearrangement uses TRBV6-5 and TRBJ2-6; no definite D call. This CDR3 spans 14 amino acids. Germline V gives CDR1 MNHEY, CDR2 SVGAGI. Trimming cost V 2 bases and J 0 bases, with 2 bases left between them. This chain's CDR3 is CASSYLSGANVLTF. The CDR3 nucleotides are TGTGCCAGCAGTTACCTCTCTGGGGCCAACGTCCTGACTTTC.

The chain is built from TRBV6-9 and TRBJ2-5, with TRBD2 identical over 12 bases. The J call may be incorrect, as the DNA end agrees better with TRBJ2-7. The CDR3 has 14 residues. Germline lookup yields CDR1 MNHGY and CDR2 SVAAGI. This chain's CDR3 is CASRYLAGGLEQYF. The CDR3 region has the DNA TGTGCCAGCAGGTATCTAGCGGGAGGGCTCGAGCAGTACTTC.

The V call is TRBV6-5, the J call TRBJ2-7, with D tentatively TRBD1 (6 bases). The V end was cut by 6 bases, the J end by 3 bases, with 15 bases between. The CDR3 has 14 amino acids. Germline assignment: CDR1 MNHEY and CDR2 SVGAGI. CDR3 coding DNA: TGTGCCAGCAGCTACAGGGTTGGCGACTACGAGCAGTACTTC. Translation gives CASSYRVGDYEQYF.

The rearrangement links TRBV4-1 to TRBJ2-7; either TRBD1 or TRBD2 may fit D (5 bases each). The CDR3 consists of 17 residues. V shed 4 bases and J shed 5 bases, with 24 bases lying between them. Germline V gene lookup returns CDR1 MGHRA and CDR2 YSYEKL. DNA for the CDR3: TGCGCCAGCAGCCCGTTGGGGGTGGCTGGCGGCCCCAACGAGCAGTACTTC. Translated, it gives CASSPLGVAGGPNEQYF.

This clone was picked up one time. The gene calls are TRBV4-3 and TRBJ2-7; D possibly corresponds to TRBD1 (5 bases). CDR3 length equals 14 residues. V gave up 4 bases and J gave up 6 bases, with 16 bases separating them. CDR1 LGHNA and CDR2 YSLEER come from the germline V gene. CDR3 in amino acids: CASSRLDSSGEQYF. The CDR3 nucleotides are TGCGCCAGCAGCCGGCTCGACAGCTCGGGCGAGCAGTACTTC.

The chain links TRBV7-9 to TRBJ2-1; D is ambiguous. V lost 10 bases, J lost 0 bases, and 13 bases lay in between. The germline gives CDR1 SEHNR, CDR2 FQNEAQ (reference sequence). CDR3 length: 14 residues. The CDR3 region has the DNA TGTGCCACCGCCGGCGCGAGCTCCTACAATGAGCAGTTCTTC. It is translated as CATAGASSYNEQFF.

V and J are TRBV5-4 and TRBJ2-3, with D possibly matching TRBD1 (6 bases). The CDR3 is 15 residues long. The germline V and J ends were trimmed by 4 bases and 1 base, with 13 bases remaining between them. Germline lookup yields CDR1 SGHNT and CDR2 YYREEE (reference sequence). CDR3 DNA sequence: TGTGCCAGCAGCCCGCCGGGACAACGCACAGATACGCAGTATTTT. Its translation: CASSPPGQRTDTQYF.

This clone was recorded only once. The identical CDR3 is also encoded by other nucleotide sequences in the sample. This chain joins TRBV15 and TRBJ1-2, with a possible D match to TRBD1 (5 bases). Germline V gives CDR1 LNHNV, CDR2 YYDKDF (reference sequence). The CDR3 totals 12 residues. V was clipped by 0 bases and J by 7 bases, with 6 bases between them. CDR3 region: CATSRDQGGYTF. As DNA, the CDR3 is TGTGCCACCAGCAGAGATCAGGGTGGCTACACCTTC.

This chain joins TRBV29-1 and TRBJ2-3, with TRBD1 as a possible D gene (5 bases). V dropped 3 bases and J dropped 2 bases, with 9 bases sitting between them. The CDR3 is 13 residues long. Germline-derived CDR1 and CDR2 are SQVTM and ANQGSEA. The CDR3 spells CSVEGQYTDTQYF. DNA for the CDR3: TGCAGCGTTGAGGGGCAGTACACAGATACGCAGTATTTT.

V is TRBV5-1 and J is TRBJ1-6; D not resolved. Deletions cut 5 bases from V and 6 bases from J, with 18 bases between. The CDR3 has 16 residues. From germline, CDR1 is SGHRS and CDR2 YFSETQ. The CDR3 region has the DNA TGCGCCAGCAGTCCCGGTCAAACGGGAGGTAATTCACCCCTCCACTTT. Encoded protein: CASSPGQTGGNSPLHF.

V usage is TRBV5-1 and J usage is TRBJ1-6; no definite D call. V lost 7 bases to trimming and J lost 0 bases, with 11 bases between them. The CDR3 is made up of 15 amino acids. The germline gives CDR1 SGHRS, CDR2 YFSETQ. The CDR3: CASSEGGSYNSPLHF. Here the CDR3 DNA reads TGCGCCAGCTCAGAGGGAGGCTCCTATAATTCACCCCTCCACTTT.

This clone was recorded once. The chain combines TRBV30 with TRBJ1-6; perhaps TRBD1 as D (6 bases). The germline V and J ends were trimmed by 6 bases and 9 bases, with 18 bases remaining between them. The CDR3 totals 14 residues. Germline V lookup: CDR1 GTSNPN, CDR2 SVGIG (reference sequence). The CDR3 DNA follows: TGTGCCTGTAAGGTGGGCAGGGGTGGTTCACCCCTCCACTTT. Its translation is CACKVGRGGSPLHF.

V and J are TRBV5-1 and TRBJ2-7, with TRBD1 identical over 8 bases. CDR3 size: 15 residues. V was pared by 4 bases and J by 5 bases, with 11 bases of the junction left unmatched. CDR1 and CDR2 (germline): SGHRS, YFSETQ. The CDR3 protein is CASSPRTGIFDEQYF. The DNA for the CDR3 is TGCGCCAGCAGCCCGAGGACAGGGATATTCGACGAGCAGTACTTC.

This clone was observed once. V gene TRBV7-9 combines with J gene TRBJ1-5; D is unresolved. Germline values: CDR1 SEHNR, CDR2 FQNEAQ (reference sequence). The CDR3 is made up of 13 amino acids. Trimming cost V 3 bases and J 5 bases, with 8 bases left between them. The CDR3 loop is CASSFFGDQPQHF. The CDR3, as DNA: TGTGCCAGCAGCTTCTTTGGGGATCAGCCCCAGCATTTT.

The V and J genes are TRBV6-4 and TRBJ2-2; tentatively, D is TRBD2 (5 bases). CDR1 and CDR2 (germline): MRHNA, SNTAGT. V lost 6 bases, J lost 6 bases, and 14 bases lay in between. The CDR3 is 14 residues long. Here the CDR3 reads CASSAREGPGELFF. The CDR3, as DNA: TGTGCCAGCAGCGCCCGAGAGGGCCCCGGGGAGCTGTTTTTT.

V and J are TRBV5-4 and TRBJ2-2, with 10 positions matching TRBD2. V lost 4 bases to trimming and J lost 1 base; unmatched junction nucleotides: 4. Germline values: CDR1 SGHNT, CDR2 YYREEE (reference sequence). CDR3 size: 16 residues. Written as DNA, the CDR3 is TGTGCCAGCAGCCCGCTAGCGGGGGTGAACACCGGGGAGCTGTTTTTT. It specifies CASSPLAGVNTGELFF. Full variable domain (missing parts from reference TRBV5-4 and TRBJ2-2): ETGVTQSPTHLIKTRGQQVTLRCSSQSGHNTVSWYQQALGQGPQFIFQYYREEENGRGNFPPRFSGLQFPNYSSELNVNALELDDSALYLCASSPLAGVNTGELFFGEGSRLTVL.

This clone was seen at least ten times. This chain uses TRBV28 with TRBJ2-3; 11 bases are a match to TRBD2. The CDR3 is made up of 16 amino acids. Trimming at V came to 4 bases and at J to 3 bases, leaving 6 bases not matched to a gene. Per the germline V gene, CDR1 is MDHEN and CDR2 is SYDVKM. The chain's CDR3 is CASSSGASGGTDTQYF. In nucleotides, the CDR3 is TGTGCCAGCAGTTCTGGGGCTAGCGGGGGGACAGATACGCAGTATTTT. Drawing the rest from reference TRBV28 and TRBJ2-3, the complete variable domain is DVKVTQSSRYLVKRTGEKVFLECVQDMDHENMFWYRQDPGLGLRLIYFSYDVKMKEKGDIPEGYSVSREKKERFSLILESASTNQTSMYLCASSSGASGGTDTQYFGPGTRLTVL.

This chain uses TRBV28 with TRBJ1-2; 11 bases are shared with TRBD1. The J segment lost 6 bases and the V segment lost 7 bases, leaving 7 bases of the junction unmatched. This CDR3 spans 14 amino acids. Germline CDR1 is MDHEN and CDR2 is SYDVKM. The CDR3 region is CASISGQGANGYTF. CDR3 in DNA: TGTGCCAGCATTAGCGGACAGGGGGCCAATGGCTACACCTTC.

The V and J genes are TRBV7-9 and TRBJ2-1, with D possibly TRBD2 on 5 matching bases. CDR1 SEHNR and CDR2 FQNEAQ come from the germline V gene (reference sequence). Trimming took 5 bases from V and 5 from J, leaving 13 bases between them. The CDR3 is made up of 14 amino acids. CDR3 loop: CASSVPLDHNEQFF. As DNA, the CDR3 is TGTGCCAGCAGCGTACCACTAGACCACAATGAGCAGTTCTTC.

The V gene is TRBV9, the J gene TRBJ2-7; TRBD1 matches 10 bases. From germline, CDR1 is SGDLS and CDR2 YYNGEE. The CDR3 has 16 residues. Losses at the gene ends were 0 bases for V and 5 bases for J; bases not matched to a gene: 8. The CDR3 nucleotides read TGTGCCAGCAGCGTAGACGTGGGACAGGGGATAGACGAGCAGTACTTC. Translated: CASSVDVGQGIDEQYF.

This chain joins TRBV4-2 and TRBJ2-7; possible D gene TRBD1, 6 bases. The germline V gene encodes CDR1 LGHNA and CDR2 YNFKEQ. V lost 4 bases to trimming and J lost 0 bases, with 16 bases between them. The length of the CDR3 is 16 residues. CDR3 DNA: TGTGCCAGCAGCCTGACAGGCCGACCATGCTCCTACGAGCAGTACTTC. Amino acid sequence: CASSLTGRPCSYEQYF.

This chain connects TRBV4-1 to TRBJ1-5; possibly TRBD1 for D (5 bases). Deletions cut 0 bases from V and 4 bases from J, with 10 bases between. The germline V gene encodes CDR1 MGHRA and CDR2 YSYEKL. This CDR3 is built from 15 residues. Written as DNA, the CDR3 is TGCGCCAGCAGCCAAGACAGGGTCGGAAATCAGCCCCAGCATTTT. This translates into CASSQDRVGNQPQHF.

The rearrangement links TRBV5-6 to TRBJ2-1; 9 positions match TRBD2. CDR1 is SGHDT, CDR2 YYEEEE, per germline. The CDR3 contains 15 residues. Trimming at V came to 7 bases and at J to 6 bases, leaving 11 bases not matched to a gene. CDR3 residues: CASSNLAGAGNEQFF. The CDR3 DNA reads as TGTGCCAGCTCTAACTTAGCGGGAGCTGGCAATGAGCAGTTCTTC.